The table lists the clone carrying this T cell receptor (beta chain) with many counts. The CDR3 runs to 11 residues. Germline lookup yields CDR1 SQVTM and CDR2 ANQGSEA. Trimming left V 8 bases short and J 0 bases short, with 7 bases between. This sample is part of a study of spatial heterogeneity in lung cancer. Time point specified: sample taken at primary tumor resection. In each case, whole RNA from tumor, nontumor lung or frozen PBMC was sequenced unsorted. TCRdb recomputed calls from the 5' RACE reads with MiXCR, one row per CDR3 protein. Of about 75,000 distinct CDR3 sequences listed, 10% to 15% were seen once; the top ten hold about 7.1%.

The TCR sequence derives from a male donor with early-stage non-small cell lung cancer. The rearrangement joins TRBV29-1 to TRBJ1-1; D uncertain. Sequences were derived from PBMCs, sampled at surgery. CDR3 DNA sequence: TGCAGCAAGACTGTGAACACTGAAGCTTTCTTT. It is translated as CSKTVNTEAFF. The whole variable domain, filled in from reference TRBV29-1 and TRBJ1-1, reads SAVISQKPSRDICQRGTSLTIQCQVDSQVTMMFWYRQQPGQSLTLIATANQGSEATYESGFVIDKFPISRPNLTFSTLTVSNMSPEDSSIYLCSKTVNTEAFFGQGTRLTVV.